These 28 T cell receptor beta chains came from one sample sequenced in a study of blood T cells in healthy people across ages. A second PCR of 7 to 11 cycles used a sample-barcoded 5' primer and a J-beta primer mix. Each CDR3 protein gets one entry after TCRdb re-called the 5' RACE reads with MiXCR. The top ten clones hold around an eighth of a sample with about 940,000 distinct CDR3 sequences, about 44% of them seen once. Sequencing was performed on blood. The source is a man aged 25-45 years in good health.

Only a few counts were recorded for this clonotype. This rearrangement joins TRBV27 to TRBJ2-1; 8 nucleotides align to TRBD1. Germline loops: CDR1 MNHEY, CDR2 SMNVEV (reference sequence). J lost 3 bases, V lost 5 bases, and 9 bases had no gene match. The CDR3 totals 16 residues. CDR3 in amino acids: CASSTFGQGLYNEQFF. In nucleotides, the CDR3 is TGTGCCAGCAGTACCTTCGGACAGGGTCTCTACAATGAGCAGTTCTTC.

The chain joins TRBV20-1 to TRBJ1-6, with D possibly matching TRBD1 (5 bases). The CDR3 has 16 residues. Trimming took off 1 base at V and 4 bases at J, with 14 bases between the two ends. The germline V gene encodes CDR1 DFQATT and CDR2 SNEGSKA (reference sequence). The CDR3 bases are TGCAGTGCTAGAGGTGGCAGGGCATTTTATAATTCACCCCTCCACTTT. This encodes CSARGGRAFYNSPLHF.

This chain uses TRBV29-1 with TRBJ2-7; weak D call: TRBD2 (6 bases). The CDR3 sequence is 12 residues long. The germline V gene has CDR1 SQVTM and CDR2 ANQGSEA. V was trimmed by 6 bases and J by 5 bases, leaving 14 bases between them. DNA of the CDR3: TGCAGCGTCGACGGGACTTCCAACGAGCAGTACTTC. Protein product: CSVDGTSNEQYF.

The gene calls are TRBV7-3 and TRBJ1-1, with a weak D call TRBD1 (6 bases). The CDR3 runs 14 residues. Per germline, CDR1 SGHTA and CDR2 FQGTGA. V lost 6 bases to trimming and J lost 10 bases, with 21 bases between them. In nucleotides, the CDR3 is TGTGCCAGCAGATCTGACAGGAACAGTGGTGGAGCTTTCTTT. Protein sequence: CASRSDRNSGGAFF.

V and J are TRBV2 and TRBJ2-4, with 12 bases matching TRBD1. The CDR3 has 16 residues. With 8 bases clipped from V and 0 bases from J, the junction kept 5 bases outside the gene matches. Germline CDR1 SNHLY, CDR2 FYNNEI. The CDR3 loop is CASGGQGALAKNIQYF. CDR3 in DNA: TGTGCCAGCGGGGGACAGGGGGCCTTAGCCAAAAACATTCAGTACTTC.

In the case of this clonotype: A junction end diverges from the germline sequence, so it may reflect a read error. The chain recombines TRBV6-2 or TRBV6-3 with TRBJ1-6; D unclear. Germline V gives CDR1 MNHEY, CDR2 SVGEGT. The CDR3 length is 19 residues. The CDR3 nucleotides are TGTGCCAGCAGTGTTCTACTTGGCTACACCGACTCCTATAATTCACCCCCCCACTTT. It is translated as CASSVLLGYTDSYNSPPHF.

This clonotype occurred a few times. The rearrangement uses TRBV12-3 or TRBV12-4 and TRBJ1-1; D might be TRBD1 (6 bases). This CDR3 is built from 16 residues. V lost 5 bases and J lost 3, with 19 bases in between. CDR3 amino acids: CASSPLIQGFDTEAFF. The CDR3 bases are TGTGCCAGCAGTCCCCTAATACAGGGTTTCGACACTGAAGCTTTCTTT.

The CDR3 here is CASSLVTSWVDTQYF. CDR3 coding DNA: TGTGCCAGCAGCTTAGTTACTAGCTGGGTCGATACGCAGTATTTT. The V gene is TRBV7-2, the J gene TRBJ2-3; TRBD2 might be the D (6 bases). This CDR3 has 15 residues. In germline, CDR1 is SGHTA, CDR2 FQGNSA. With 1 base removed from V and 6 bases from J, the gap between germline ends came to 14 bases.

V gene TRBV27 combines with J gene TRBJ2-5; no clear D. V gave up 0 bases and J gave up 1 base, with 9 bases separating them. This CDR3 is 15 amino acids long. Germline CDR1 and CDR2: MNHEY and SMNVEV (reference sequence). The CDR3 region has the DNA TGTGCCAGCAGTTTATCTCAGAAATTCCAAGAGACCCAGTACTTC. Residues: CASSLSQKFQETQYF.

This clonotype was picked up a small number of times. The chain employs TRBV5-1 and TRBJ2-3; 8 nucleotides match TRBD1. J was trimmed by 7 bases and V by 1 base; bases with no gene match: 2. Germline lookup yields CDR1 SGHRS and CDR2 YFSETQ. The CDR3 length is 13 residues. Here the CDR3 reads CASSLQGANTQYF. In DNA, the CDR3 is TGCGCCAGCAGCTTGCAGGGGGCAAATACGCAGTATTTT.

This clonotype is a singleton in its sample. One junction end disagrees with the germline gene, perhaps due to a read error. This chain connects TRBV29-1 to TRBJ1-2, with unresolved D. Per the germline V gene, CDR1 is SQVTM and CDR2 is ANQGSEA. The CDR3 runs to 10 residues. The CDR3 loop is CSVADGGCTF. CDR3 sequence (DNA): TGCAGCGTTGCGGACGGTGGCTGCACCTTC.

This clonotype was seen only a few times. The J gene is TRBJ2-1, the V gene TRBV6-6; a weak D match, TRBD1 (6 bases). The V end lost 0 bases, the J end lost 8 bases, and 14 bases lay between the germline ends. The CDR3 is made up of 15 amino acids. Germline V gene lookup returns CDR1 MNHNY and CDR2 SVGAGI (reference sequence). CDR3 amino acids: CASSYSGAAGYEQFF. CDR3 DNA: TGTGCCAGCAGTTACTCGGGGGCCGCAGGCTATGAGCAGTTCTTC.

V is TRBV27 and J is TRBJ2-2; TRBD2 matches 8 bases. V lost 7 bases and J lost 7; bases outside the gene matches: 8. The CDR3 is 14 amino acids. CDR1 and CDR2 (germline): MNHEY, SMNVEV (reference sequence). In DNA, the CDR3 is TGTGCCAGCAATCGGGGGGGATCGGTCGGGGAGCTGTTTTTT. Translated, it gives CASNRGGSVGELFF.

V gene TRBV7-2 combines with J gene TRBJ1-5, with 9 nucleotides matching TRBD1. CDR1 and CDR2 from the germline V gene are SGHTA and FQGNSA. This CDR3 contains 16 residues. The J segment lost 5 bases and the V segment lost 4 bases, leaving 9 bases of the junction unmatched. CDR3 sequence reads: CASSSGTGQGYQPQHF. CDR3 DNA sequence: TGTGCCAGCAGCTCCGGTACGGGACAGGGCTATCAGCCCCAGCATTTT.

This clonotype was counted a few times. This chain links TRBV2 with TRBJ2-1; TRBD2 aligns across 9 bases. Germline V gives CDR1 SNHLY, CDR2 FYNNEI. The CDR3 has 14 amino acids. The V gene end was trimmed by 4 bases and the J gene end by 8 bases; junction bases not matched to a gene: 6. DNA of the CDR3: TGTGCCAGCAGTGGGCTAGCGGGGATATATGAGCAGTTCTTC. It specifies CASSGLAGIYEQFF.

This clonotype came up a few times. The DNA of the CDR3 is TGTGCCAGCAGCCCTCACTCCCCCCAAGAGACCCAGTACTTC. Its protein product is CASSPHSPQETQYF. The V and J genes are TRBV7-9 and TRBJ2-5; D is unclear. Trimming cost V 5 bases and J 1 base, with 11 bases left between them. The CDR3 contains 14 residues. Germline loops: CDR1 SEHNR, CDR2 FQNEAQ (reference sequence).

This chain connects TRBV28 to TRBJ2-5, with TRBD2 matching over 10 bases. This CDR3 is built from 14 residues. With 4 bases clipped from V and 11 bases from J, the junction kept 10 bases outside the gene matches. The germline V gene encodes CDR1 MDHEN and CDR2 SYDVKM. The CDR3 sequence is CASSSGLAANEQYF. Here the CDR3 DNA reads TGTGCCAGCAGTTCAGGACTAGCGGCGAATGAGCAGTACTTC.

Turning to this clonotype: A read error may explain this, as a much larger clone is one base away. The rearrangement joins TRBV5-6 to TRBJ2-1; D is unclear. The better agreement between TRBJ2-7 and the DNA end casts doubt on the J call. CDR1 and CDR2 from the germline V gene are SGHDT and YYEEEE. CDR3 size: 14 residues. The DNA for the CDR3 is TGTGCCAGCAGCTTGATCAGCTCCTACAATGAGCAGTACTTC. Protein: CASSLISSYNEQYF.

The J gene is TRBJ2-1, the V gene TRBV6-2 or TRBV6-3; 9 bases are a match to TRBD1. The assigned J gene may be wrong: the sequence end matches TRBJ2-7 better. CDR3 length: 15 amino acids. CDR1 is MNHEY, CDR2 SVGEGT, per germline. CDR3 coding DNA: TGTGCCAGCAGATATCCGGGACAGGGAAATAATGAGCAGTACTTC. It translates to CASRYPGQGNNEQYF.

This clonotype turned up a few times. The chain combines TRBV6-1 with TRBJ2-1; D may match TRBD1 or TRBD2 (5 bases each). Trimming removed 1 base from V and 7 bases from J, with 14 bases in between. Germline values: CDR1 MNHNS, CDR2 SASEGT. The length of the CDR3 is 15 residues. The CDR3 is CASSEGRGAHNEQFF. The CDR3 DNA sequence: TGTGCCAGCAGTGAAGGCAGAGGGGCACATAATGAGCAGTTCTTC.

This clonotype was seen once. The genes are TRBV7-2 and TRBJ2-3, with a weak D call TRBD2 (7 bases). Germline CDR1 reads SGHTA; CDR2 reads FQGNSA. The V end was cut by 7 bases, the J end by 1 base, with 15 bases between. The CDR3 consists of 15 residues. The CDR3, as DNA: TGTGCCAGCAAGGGGGGGAGTGGGCGCACAGATACGCAGTATTTT. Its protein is CASKGGSGRTDTQYF.

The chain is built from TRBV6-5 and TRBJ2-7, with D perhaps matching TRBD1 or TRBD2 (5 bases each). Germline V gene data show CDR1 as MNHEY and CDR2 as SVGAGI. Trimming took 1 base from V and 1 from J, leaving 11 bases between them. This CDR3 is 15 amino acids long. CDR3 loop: CASSYFSGRSYEQYF. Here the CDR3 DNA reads TGTGCCAGCAGTTACTTTTCGGGGCGATCCTACGAGCAGTACTTC.

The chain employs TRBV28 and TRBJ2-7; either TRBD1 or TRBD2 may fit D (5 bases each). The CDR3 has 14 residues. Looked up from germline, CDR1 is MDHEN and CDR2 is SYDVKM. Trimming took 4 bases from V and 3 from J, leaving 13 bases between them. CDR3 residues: CASSYPGRGYEQYF. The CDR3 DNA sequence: TGTGCCAGCAGTTATCCGGGAAGGGGCTACGAGCAGTACTTC.

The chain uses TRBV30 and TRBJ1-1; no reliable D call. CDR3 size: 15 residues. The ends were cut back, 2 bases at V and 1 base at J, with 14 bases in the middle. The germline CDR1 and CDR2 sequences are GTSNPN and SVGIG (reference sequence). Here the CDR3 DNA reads TGTGCCTGGAGTCTCAAGCATGCGGGGAACACTGAAGCTTTCTTT. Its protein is CAWSLKHAGNTEAFF.

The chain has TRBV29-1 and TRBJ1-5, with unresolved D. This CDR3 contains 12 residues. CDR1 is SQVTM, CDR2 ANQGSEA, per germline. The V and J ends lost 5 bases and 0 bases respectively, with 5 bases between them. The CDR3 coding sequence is TGCAGCGTTTCCGATAGCAATCAGCCCCAGCATTTT. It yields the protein CSVSDSNQPQHF. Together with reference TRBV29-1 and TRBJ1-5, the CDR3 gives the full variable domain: SAVISQKPSRDICQRGTSLTIQCQVDSQVTMMFWYRQQPGQSLTLIATANQGSEATYESGFVIDKFPISRPNLTFSTLTVSNMSPEDSSIYLCSVSDSNQPQHFGDGTRLSIL.

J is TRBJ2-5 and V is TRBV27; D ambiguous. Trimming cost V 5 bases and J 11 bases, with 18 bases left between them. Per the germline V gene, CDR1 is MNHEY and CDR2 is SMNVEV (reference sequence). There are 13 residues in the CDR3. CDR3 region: CASSAVGPGEQYF. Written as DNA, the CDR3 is TGTGCCAGCAGTGCTGTGGGTCCGGGTGAGCAGTACTTC.

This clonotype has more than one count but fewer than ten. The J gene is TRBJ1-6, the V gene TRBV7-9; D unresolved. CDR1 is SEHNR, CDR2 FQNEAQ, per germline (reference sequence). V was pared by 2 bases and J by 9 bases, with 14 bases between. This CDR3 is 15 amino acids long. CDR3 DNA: TGTGCCAGCAGCTTATCCGGTCAGGTCGGTTCACCCCTCCACTTT. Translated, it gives CASSLSGQVGSPLHF.

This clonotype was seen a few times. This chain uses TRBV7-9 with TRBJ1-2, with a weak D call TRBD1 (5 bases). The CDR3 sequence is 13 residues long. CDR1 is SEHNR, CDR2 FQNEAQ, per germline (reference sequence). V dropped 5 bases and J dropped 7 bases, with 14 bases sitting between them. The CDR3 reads CASSPGTSPGYTF. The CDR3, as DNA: TGTGCCAGCAGCCCAGGGACCTCCCCTGGCTACACCTTC. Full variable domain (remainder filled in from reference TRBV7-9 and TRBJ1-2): DTGVSQNPRHKITKRGQNVTFRCDPISEHNRLYWYRQTLGQGPEFLTYFQNEAQLEKSRLLSDRFSAERPKGSFSTLEIQRTEQGDSAMYLCASSPGTSPGYTFGSGTRLTVV.